This record covers a single T cell receptor beta chain. Its antigen remains unknown. The data stem from a study of shared clonotypes between healthy human individuals. General study findings and limits: Clonotypes that were shared across a handful of donors made up roughly 5.2% of naive CD4 clonotypes.

The run depth of the assay was deep. Generated by immunoSEQ multiplex PCR, the TCRdb table keeps only in-frame clones and is missing some. This sample has under 850,000 clones; 72% occur once, and the top ten carry about 1.7%. Donors comprised only Caucasian adults living in Nashville, Tennessee. The CDR3 runs to 14 residues. The TCR was taken from a woman under 40 in good health. J is TRBJ1-5 and V is TRBV21-1. TRBV21-1 is shown as a pseudogene. The sample comprised memory CD4+ T cells sorted from blood. Subset here: CD45RA-negative fraction. As DNA, the CDR3 is TGTGCCAGACCTAAGAGGGGACGGAATCAGCCCCAGCATTTT. Protein sequence: CARPKRGRNQPQHF.